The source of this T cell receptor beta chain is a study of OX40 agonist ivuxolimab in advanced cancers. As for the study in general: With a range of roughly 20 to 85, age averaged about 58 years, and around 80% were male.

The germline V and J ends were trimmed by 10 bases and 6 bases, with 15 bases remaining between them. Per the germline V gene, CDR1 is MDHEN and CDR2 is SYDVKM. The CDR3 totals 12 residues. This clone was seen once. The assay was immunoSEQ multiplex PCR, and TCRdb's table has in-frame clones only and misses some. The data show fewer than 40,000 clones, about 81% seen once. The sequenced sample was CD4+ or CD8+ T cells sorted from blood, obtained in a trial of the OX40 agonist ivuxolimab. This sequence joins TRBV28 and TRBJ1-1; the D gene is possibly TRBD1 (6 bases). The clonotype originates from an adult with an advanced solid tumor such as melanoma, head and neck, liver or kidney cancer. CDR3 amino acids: CATTQQGPEAFF. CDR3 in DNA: TGTGCCACCACTCAACAGGGCCCTGAAGCTTTCTTT.